The present T cell receptor beta chain was sequenced within a study of identical twins. TCRdb analysed the 5' RACE reads with MiXCR anew, one entry per CDR3 protein. The repertoire holds just under 650,000 distinct CDR3 sequences, with under 8.5% as singletons. The CDR3 contains 19 residues. Germline lookup yields CDR1 KGHDR and CDR2 SFDVKD. Germline trimming cut 3 bases from V and 0 bases from J; bases unmatched to any gene: 10. This clonotype was seen only a few times. Its antigen is not identified. Overall study findings and caveats: For zero-insertion analyses, partial confounding could come from invariant MAIT and iNKT cells.

The data also belong to a second study, concerning yellow fever vaccine responses in identical twins.

This rearrangement joins TRBV24-1 to TRBJ2-3, with 11 positions matching TRBD2. The clonotype was recovered from a woman between 18 and 29 years old in good health. The sequenced sample consisted of PBMCs. CDR3 nucleotides: TGTGCCACCAGTGATCCGGACCCACTAGCGGGAGTTAGCACAGATACGCAGTATTTT. Its translation: CATSDPDPLAGVSTDTQYF.